A single sample is the source of the 13 T cell receptor beta chains below, sequenced in a study of T cell responses to AZD1222 COVID-19 vaccine. This table comes from immunoSEQ multiplex PCR, and its TCRdb copy is limited to in-frame clones, with some not included. The sample shows about 150,000 clones, about 90% of them seen only once. Source: peripheral blood, taken on day 0 of MenACWY control vaccination. The source is an adult in good health.

The CDR3 sequence is CASSYTGSFYSNQPQHF. CDR3 sequence (DNA): TGTGCCAGCAGTTACACAGGGTCCTTTTATAGCAATCAGCCCCAGCATTTT. The chain links TRBV6-2 or TRBV6-3 to TRBJ1-5, with a tentative D call TRBD1 (6 bases). Germline V CDR1 and CDR2: MNHEY, SVGEGT. The CDR3 extends over 17 amino acids. Trimming removed 2 bases from V and 0 bases from J, with 14 bases in between.

The V and J genes are TRBV7-8 and TRBJ1-6, with D uncertain. CDR1 SGHVS and CDR2 FQNEAQ come from the germline V gene. The CDR3 covers 15 residues. The ends were cut back, 5 bases at V and 7 bases at J, with 15 bases in the middle. The CDR3 DNA sequence: TGTGCCAGCAGCCTAGAGGCAGTCGGAAATTCACCCCTCCACTTT. Translation gives CASSLEAVGNSPLHF.

This chain connects TRBV24-1 to TRBJ2-7; tentatively, D is TRBD1 or TRBD2 (6 bases each). In germline, CDR1 is KGHDR, CDR2 SFDVKD. Between the trimmed V and J ends, which lost 2 bases and 3 bases, there was a span of 10 bases. CDR3 length equals 14 residues. The chain's CDR3 is CATSDSGGGYEQYF. DNA of the CDR3: TGTGCCACCAGTGATTCCGGGGGCGGCTACGAGCAGTACTTC.

V and J are TRBV18 and TRBJ2-7; 9 positions agree with TRBD1. The germline V gene encodes CDR1 KGHSH and CDR2 LQKENI. The CDR3 has 14 amino acids. V gave up 1 base and J gave up 3 bases; unmatched junction bases: 1. DNA for the CDR3: TGTGCCAGCTCACCACGGGACAGGGACTACGAGCAGTACTTC. This sequence encodes CASSPRDRDYEQYF.

In regard to this clone: The sample has other DNA sequences that encode this CDR3 too. The CDR3 loop is CASSRGSNQPQHF. CDR3 nucleotides: TGCGCCAGCAGCCGAGGCAGCAATCAGCCCCAGCATTTT. The gene calls are TRBV4-1 and TRBJ1-5; D is uncertain. The V end was cut by 4 bases, the J end by 1 base, with 5 bases between. Germline CDR1 reads MGHRA; CDR2 reads YSYEKL. The CDR3 sequence is 13 residues long.

The chain carries TRBV30 and TRBJ1-1; possible D gene TRBD1, 6 bases. The CDR3 is 13 residues long. V lost 4 bases and J lost 1, with 10 bases in between. Per the germline V gene, CDR1 is GTSNPN and CDR2 is SVGIG (reference sequence). CDR3 nucleotide sequence: TGTGCCTGGATTAAGGGACAGAACACTGAAGCTTTCTTT. This codes for CAWIKGQNTEAFF.

V gene TRBV7-7 combines with J gene TRBJ2-2, with 8 nucleotides matching TRBD1. Germline CDR1 SSHAT, CDR2 FNYEAQ (reference sequence). CDR3 length: 16 amino acids. Trimming took 5 bases from V and 4 from J; bases not matched to a gene: 9. The CDR3: CASSLGQGTLTGELFF. The DNA for the CDR3 is TGTGCCAGCAGCCTAGGACAGGGTACCCTCACCGGGGAGCTGTTTTTT.

The chain has TRBV18 and TRBJ1-6; maybe TRBD1 (5 bases). Germline CDR1 KGHSH, CDR2 LQKENI. V was pared by 3 bases and J by 10 bases, with 19 bases between. This CDR3 is built from 16 residues. In nucleotides, the CDR3 is TGTGCCAGCTCACCCCACCCACCGGGTGCAGGGTCACCCCTCCACTTT. As protein: CASSPHPPGAGSPLHF.

The gene calls are TRBV30 and TRBJ2-1; TRBD1 might be the D (6 bases). Trimming removed 3 bases at V and 10 bases at J, with 13 bases between. From germline, CDR1 is GTSNPN and CDR2 SVGIG (reference sequence). CDR3 length: 12 amino acids. CDR3 in amino acids: CAWSPTGWEQFF. CDR3 bases: TGTGCCTGGAGCCCTACAGGGTGGGAGCAGTTCTTC.

V is TRBV6-5 and J is TRBJ1-4, with 11 bases that match TRBD1. V lost 6 bases, J lost 6 bases, and 3 bases stayed unmatched. CDR1 and CDR2 (germline): MNHEY, SVGAGI. CDR3 size: 14 residues. CDR3 coding DNA: TGTGCCAGCAGCCAGGACAGGGGGCATGAAAAACTGTTTTTT. Translation gives CASSQDRGHEKLFF.

The chain carries TRBV7-2 and TRBJ1-2; 8 nucleotides match TRBD1. This CDR3 region has 15 residues. The V and J ends lost 5 bases and 6 bases, in that order; junction bases with no gene match: 11. Germline assignment: CDR1 SGHTA and CDR2 FQGNSA. The CDR3, as DNA: TGTGCCAGCAGCGCCTTAAGGACAGGGTTGGATGGCTACACCTTC. Its translation is CASSALRTGLDGYTF.

This clone occurred once. This chain links TRBV27 with TRBJ2-3, with TRBD2 matching 8 bases. V gave up 7 bases and J gave up 5 bases; unmatched junction bases: 14. From germline, CDR1 is MNHEY and CDR2 SMNVEV (reference sequence). This CDR3 comprises 16 residues. The CDR3 here is CASMAGGKGRQDTQYF. As DNA, the CDR3 is TGTGCCAGCATGGCGGGAGGAAAGGGGCGGCAAGATACGCAGTATTTT.

The chain employs TRBV2 and TRBJ1-3; 7 nucleotides agree with TRBD1. Trimming removed 5 bases from V and 0 bases from J; junction bases left unmatched: 4. The CDR3 is made up of 15 amino acids. CDR1 is SNHLY, CDR2 FYNNEI, per germline. The CDR3 DNA sequence: TGTGCCAGCAGTACGGACAGGCCCTCTGGAAACACCATATATTTT. This codes for CASSTDRPSGNTIYF.